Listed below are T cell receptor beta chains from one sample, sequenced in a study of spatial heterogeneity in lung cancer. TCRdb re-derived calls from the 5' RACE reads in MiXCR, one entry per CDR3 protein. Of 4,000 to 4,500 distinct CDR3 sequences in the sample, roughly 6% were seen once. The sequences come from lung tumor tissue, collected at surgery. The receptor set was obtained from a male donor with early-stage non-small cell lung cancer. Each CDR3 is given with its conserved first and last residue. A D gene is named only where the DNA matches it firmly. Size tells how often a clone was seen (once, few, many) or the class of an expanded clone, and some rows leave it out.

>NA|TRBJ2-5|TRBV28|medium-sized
TGTGCCAGCAGCTCAACCCCGGCTCTCCAAGAGACCCAGTACTTC
CASSSTPALQETQYF
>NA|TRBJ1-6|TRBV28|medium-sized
TGTGCCAGCAGTTTAGGGCAGGGACTTCAAGGCCGTTCACCCCTCCACTTT
CASSLGQGLQGRSPLHF
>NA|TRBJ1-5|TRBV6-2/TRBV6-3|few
TGTGCCAGCAGCTCCAGGGGTCCTAATCAGCCCCAGCATTTT
CASSSRGPNQPQHF
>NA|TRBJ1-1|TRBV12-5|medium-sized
TGTGCTAGTGCGATTGAGAGTGAAGCTTTCTTT
CASAIESEAFF
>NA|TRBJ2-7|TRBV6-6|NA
TGTGCCAGCAGTTTATCCTGGGAGCAGTACTTC
CASSLSWEQYF
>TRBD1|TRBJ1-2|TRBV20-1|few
TGCAGTGCTAGGACCCCCGGGACAGGGTACGGCTACAACTTC
CSARTPGTGYGYNF
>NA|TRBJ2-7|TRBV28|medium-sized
TGTGCCAGCAGTGCAGGGGCGTCTTACGAGCAGTACTTC
CASSAGASYEQYF
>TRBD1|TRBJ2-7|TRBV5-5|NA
TGTGCCAGCAGCCTCTCCGGGACAGCGAACTCGCGTTTGGTTGACTTC
CASSLSGTANSRLVDF
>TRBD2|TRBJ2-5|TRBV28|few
TGTGCCAGCAGTTTGGGAGGGCAAGAGACCCAGTACTTC
CASSLGGQETQYF
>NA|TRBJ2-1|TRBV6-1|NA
TGTGCCAGCAGGCTGGACTATGCCGACTACAATGAGCAGTTCTTC
CASRLDYADYNEQFF
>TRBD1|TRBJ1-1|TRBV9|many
TGTGCCAGCAGCGTAGGACAGGGGGGATCTGAAGCTTTCTTT
CASSVGQGGSEAFF
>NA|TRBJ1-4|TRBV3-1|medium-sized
TGTGCCAGCAGCCAGGAGGGGGAACTGTTTTTT
CASSQEGELFF
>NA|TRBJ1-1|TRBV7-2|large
TGTGCCAGCACCGGCGCGGAGTCCGCCTTCTTT
CASTGAESAFF
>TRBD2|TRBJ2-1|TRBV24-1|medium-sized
TGTGCCACCAGGGTAGCGGGACGGGGTGAGCAGTTCTTC
CATRVAGRGEQFF
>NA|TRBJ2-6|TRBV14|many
TGTGCCAGCAGCCAACCTTATTCTGGGGCCAACGTCCTGACTTTC
CASSQPYSGANVLTF
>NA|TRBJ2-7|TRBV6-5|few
TGTGCCAGCAGTTACTCTAAAGGGGTCGAGCAGTACTTC
CASSYSKGVEQYF
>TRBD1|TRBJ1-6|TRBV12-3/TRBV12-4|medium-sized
TGTGCCAGCAGTTTCAACCAGGGGGCTAATTCACCCCTCCACTTT
CASSFNQGANSPLHF